These 18 T cell receptor beta chains share one sample of origin, sequenced in a study of T cell repertoires in cytomegalovirus infection. No cognate antigen is known for these TCRs. MiXCR, applied by TCRdb to the reads, yields one record per CDR3 protein. The sample holds hundreds of thousands of distinct CDR3 sequences; 32% are singletons and the top ten take around 12%. The sequencing used cultured CD8+ T cells from PBMCs, collected from culture after CMV antigen stimulation. The receptor set was obtained from a human donor in good health (CMV status not recorded). Some clones in this sample may be carry-over from other donors' samples.

In this sample, this clonotype turned up once. The junction differs from germline at one of its ends, possibly a read error. The chain couples TRBV7-7 to TRBJ2-5; D uncertain. Germline loops: CDR1 SSHAT, CDR2 FNYEAQ (reference sequence). This CDR3 has 14 residues. CDR3 in amino acids: CASSLDLASGTQYF. CDR3 nucleotide sequence: TGTGCTAGCAGCTTAGATTTGGCATCAGGGACCCAGTACTTC.

A few counts support this clonotype. The chain links TRBV19 to TRBJ2-2; possibly TRBD1 or TRBD2 for D (5 bases each). V lost 2 bases, J lost 9 bases, and 13 bases lay in between. The CDR3 contains 14 residues. Per the germline V gene, CDR1 is LNHDA and CDR2 is SQIVND (reference sequence). In DNA, the CDR3 is TGTGCCAGTAGTATACCGGGACCCAAGTGGGAGCTGTTTTTT. Translating gives CASSIPGPKWELFF. The full variable domain, completed using reference TRBV19 and TRBJ2-2, is DGGITQSPKYLFRKEGQNVTLSCEQNLNHDAMYWYRQDPGQGLRLIYYSQIVNDFQKGDIAEGYSVSREKKESFPLTVTSAQKNPTAFYLCASSIPGPKWELFFGEGSRLTVL.

This clonotype was seen just once. The chain carries TRBV6-6 and TRBJ2-1; either TRBD1 or TRBD2 may fit D (6 bases each). Deletions cut 5 bases from V and 9 bases from J, with 29 bases between. CDR3 length: 18 amino acids. CDR1 is MNHNY, CDR2 SVGAGI, per germline (reference sequence). CDR3 protein: CASSDHTALGGRDIEQFF. The CDR3 coding sequence is TGTGCCAGCAGTGATCATACCGCGTTGGGGGGCCGCGACATTGAGCAGTTCTTC.

This clonotype showed up just a few times. The chain has TRBV2 and TRBJ1-2; TRBD1 matches at 7 bases. The length of the CDR3 is 10 residues. V gave up 10 bases and J gave up 8 bases; unmatched junction bases: 4. The germline gives CDR1 SNHLY, CDR2 FYNNEI. The CDR3 reads CATTGAGYTF. In nucleotides, the CDR3 is TGTGCCACTACAGGGGCAGGCTACACCTTC.

The genes are TRBV15 and TRBJ1-2, with 8 bases aligning to TRBD1. V dropped 0 bases and J dropped 6; count of bases not matched to a gene: 3. CDR1 and CDR2 from the germline V gene are LNHNV and YYDKDF (reference sequence). The CDR3 totals 14 residues. Here the CDR3 reads CATSRDTGGDGYTF. CDR3 nucleotide sequence: TGTGCCACCAGCAGAGATACAGGGGGTGATGGCTACACCTTC. The variable domain in full, with the rest retrieved from reference TRBV15 and TRBJ1-2, is DAMVIQNPRYQVTQFGKPVTLSCSQTLNHNVMYWYQQKSSQAPKLLFHYYDKDFNNEADTPDNFQSRRPNTSFCFLDIRSPGLGDTAMYLCATSRDTGGDGYTFGSGTRLTVV.

This chain links TRBV12-3 or TRBV12-4 with TRBJ1-1; D is ambiguous. Trimming cost V 6 bases and J 3 bases, with 17 bases left between them. The CDR3 is made up of 15 amino acids. CDR3: CASSSPLAGYTEAFF. CDR3 nucleotide sequence: TGTGCCAGCAGCTCGCCCCTTGCCGGGTACACTGAAGCTTTCTTT.

The chain combines TRBV6-5 with TRBJ2-3, with 9 nucleotides matching TRBD2. Germline CDR1 is MNHEY and CDR2 is SVGAGI. V lost 4 bases and J lost 5; bases outside the gene matches: 16. This CDR3 is built from 18 residues. The CDR3 loop reads CASSSTSLRRGGIDTQYF. The DNA for the CDR3 is TGTGCCAGCAGTTCCACCTCCCTACGGCGGGGGGGAATAGATACGCAGTATTTT.

This chain uses TRBV6-8 with TRBJ1-1, with 7 bases that match TRBD1. Trimming took 7 bases from V and 2 from J; bases not matched to a gene: 10. Germline V lookup: CDR1 MNHGY, CDR2 SAAAGT. This CDR3 is 15 amino acids long. The CDR3 reads CASTKADRPNTEAFF. The CDR3 DNA reads as TGTGCCAGCACCAAGGCGGACAGGCCTAACACTGAAGCTTTCTTT.

This chain connects TRBV2 to TRBJ1-5; D unclear. CDR1 and CDR2 (germline): SNHLY, FYNNEI. The V end lost 6 bases, the J end lost 6 bases, and 18 bases lay between the germline ends. This CDR3 has 15 amino acids. DNA of the CDR3: TGTGCCAGCAGCCCAGTAGGTAGGGTAACTCAGCCCCAGCATTTT. As protein: CASSPVGRVTQPQHF. Variable domain in full (rest from reference TRBV2 and TRBJ1-5): EPEVTQTPSHQVTQMGQEVILRCVPISNHLYFYWYRQILGQKVEFLVSFYNNEISEKSEIFDDQFSVERPDGSNFTLKIRSTKLEDSAMYFCASSPVGRVTQPQHFGDGTRLSIL.

Regarding this clonotype: One end of the junction is discordant with germline, which a read error may explain. The genes are TRBV10-2 and TRBJ2-3, with no clear D. In germline, CDR1 is WSHSY, CDR2 SAAADI. CDR3 length: 13 residues. For the CDR3, the DNA is TGTGCCAGCAGCCCGGACCGGGCAGATACGCAGTATTTT. Encoded protein: CASSPDRADTQYF.

On this clonotype itself: An end of the junction differs from the germline gene, which may be a read error. This sequence joins TRBV9 and TRBJ1-4, with D possibly being TRBD1 (6 bases). This CDR3 comprises 13 residues. Germline-derived CDR1 and CDR2 are SGDLS and YYNGEE. The CDR3 sequence is CASSPIGGTKLFF. The CDR3 region has the DNA TGTGCCAGCAGCCCAATAGGGGGGACAAAATTGTTTTTT.

This clonotype has a count of ten or more. The chain has TRBV7-2 and TRBJ2-3; 7 bases are a match to TRBD2. Germline V gives CDR1 SGHTA, CDR2 FQGNSA. Unmatched junction bases numbered 6, after V lost 3 bases and J lost 0 bases. The CDR3 consists of 16 residues. The CDR3 DNA sequence: TGTGCCAGCAGCTTGCCGCGGGGGACTAGCACAGATACGCAGTATTTT. It encodes CASSLPRGTSTDTQYF. Full variable domain (remainder filled in from reference TRBV7-2 and TRBJ2-3): GAGVSQSPSNKVTEKGKDVELRCDPISGHTALYWYRQSLGQGLEFLIYFQGNSAPDKSGLPSDRFSAERTGGSVSTLTIQRTQQEDSAVYLCASSLPRGTSTDTQYFGPGTRLTVL.

J is TRBJ2-5 and V is TRBV4-3, with D possibly being TRBD2 (7 bases). The germline CDR1 and CDR2 sequences are LGHNA and YSLEER. This CDR3 spans 16 amino acids. The germline V and J ends were trimmed by 0 bases and 5 bases, with 16 bases remaining between them. The CDR3 spells CASSQDPAEGGETQYF. The CDR3 region has the DNA TGCGCCAGCAGCCAAGATCCAGCGGAGGGGGGGGAGACCCAGTACTTC.

This clonotype was seen more than once but under ten times. CDR3 protein: CASSLDRAPEAFF. CDR3 sequence (DNA): TGTGCCAGCAGCTTGGACAGGGCGCCTGAAGCTTTCTTT. The rearrangement links TRBV5-4 to TRBJ1-1; D is possibly TRBD1 (6 bases). CDR1 and CDR2 from the germline V gene are SGHNT and YYREEE (reference sequence). Between the trimmed V and J ends, which lost 0 bases and 6 bases, there was a span of 9 bases. The CDR3 is made up of 13 amino acids.

This clonotype was seen a handful of times. The genes are TRBV12-3 or TRBV12-4 and TRBJ1-5, with D hard to call. Trimming removed 6 bases at V and 0 bases at J, with 9 bases between. CDR3 length: 14 amino acids. The CDR3 DNA sequence: TGTGCCAGCAGGGGAGGGCATAGCAATCAGCCCCAGCATTTT. It encodes CASRGGHSNQPQHF.

This clonotype was found a few times. The rearrangement links TRBV28 to TRBJ2-7; 8 nucleotides match TRBD1. V shed 5 bases and J 2 bases; nucleotides not matched to a gene: 17. CDR1 MDHEN and CDR2 SYDVKM come from the germline V gene. The CDR3 has 18 amino acids. CDR3: CASSQQGDAIPAPYEQYV. The CDR3 region has the DNA TGTGCCAGCAGTCAACAGGGGGATGCCATCCCCGCCCCCTACGAGCAGTACGTC.

This chain uses TRBV4-1 with TRBJ1-1, with D perhaps TRBD1 (6 bases). This CDR3 region has 16 residues. V was trimmed by 1 base and J by 1 base, leaving 13 bases between them. In germline, CDR1 is MGHRA, CDR2 YSYEKL. CDR3 region: CASSQGAGAANTEAFF. The CDR3, as DNA: TGCGCCAGCAGCCAAGGGGCAGGGGCTGCGAACACTGAAGCTTTCTTT.

The rearrangement joins TRBV6-1 to TRBJ1-1; no clear D gene. The CDR3 length is 13 residues. V was shortened by 3 bases and J by 3 bases, with 8 bases between the two germline ends. CDR1 is MNHNS, CDR2 SASEGT, per germline. CDR3 amino acids: CASSESRYTEAFF. CDR3 bases: TGTGCCAGCAGTGAGAGTCGCTACACTGAAGCTTTCTTT.